A single sample is the source of the 20 T cell receptor beta chains below, sequenced in a study of glioma-infiltrating T cells. Using RNA template, CDR3s of TCR alpha and beta were amplified with iRepertoire arm-PCR. TCRdb used MiXCR to reprocess the multiplex PCR reads, holding one entry per CDR3 protein. The data contain a few hundred thousand distinct CDR3 sequences, 35% to 45% of them singletons. The sample consisted of glioma tissue, nonneoplastic brain tissue, or PBMCs (not recorded which). The receptors were gathered from a human donor with low-grade glioma or glioblastoma, undergoing nonglioma brain surgery, or in good health (not recorded which).

The rearrangement links TRBV29-1 to TRBJ1-4, with 8 bases fitting TRBD1. J gave up 6 bases and V 6 bases, and 9 bases lay outside the gene matches. This CDR3 comprises 14 residues. Per germline, CDR1 SQVTM and CDR2 ANQGSEA. CDR3 sequence (DNA): TGCAGCGTAACTAATACAGGGGGTGATGAAAAACTGTTTTTT. It codes for CSVTNTGGDEKLFF.

This clonotype was recorded many times. The rearrangement joins TRBV6-1 to TRBJ1-1; D is undetermined. The V end lost 5 bases, the J end lost 0 bases, and 4 bases lay between the germline ends. Germline V gene lookup returns CDR1 MNHNS and CDR2 SASEGT. The CDR3 extends over 12 amino acids. CDR3 loop: CASSNLNTEAFF. In nucleotides, the CDR3 is TGTGCCAGCAGTAATTTGAACACTGAAGCTTTCTTT.

This clonotype was recorded only once. This chain links TRBV5-1 with TRBJ2-3; 7 nucleotides match TRBD1. Germline V gene lookup returns CDR1 SGHRS and CDR2 YFSETQ. The CDR3 length is 13 residues. The ends lost 4 bases at V and 4 bases at J; junction bases unmatched: 3. The DNA for the CDR3 is TGCGCCAGCAGCATTACAGGGGCAGATACGCAGTATTTT. This gives the protein CASSITGADTQYF.

The J gene is TRBJ1-3, the V gene TRBV6-2 or TRBV6-3; D gene uncertain. Trimming removed 10 bases from V and 0 bases from J, with 10 bases in between. Germline loops: CDR1 MNHEY, CDR2 SVGEGT. This CDR3 has 13 residues. The DNA of the CDR3 is TGTGCCATCACCATAGACTCTGGAAACACCATATATTTT. The encoded protein is CAITIDSGNTIYF.

A few counts support this clonotype. This CDR3 is CAISELRGAQPQHF. In DNA form, the CDR3 reads TGTGCCATCAGTGAGCTACGAGGGGCTCAGCCCCAGCATTTT. This chain joins TRBV10-3 and TRBJ1-5, with D maybe TRBD1 (5 bases). Per germline, CDR1 ENHRY and CDR2 SYGVKD. Deletions cut 2 bases from V and 6 bases from J, with 11 bases between. CDR3 length: 14 residues.

Remarks on this clonotype: A much larger clone is a single base away; this may be a read error. The chain links TRBV6-6 to TRBJ2-7; D is undetermined. The CDR3 sequence is 14 residues long. Trimming cost V 2 bases and J 2 bases, with 10 bases left between them. Per the germline V gene, CDR1 is MNHNY and CDR2 is SVGAGI (reference sequence). CDR3 region: CASSYGIMTYEQYF. Here the CDR3 DNA reads TGTGCCAGCAGTTACGGGATTATGACCTACGAGCAGTACTTC.

About this clonotype: Mismatch with germline at one junction end may stem from a read error. The CDR3 protein is CAISGRETGGYNEQLF. The CDR3 nucleotides read TGTGCCATCAGTGGCCGGGAGACAGGGGGTTACAATGAGCAGCTCTTC. This chain joins TRBV10-3 and TRBJ2-1; TRBD1 aligns across 9 bases. The CDR3 is 16 residues long. From germline, CDR1 is ENHRY and CDR2 SYGVKD.

On this clonotype: A much larger clone lies a single base off, so this may be a read error. This chain uses TRBV28 with TRBJ2-7; D unclear. The CDR3 has 11 amino acids. Between the trimmed V and J ends, which lost 5 bases and 3 bases, there was a span of 5 bases. Germline values: CDR1 MDHEN, CDR2 SYDVKM. The CDR3 here is CASSPHYEQYF. CDR3 DNA: TGTGCCAGCAGTCCCCACTACGAGCAGTACTTC.

This clonotype was observed many times. This chain links TRBV28 with TRBJ1-2; 12 bases fit TRBD1. With 6 bases clipped from V and 6 bases from J, the junction kept 5 bases outside the gene matches. CDR1 and CDR2 (germline): MDHEN, SYDVKM. The CDR3 runs to 14 residues. CDR3 loop: CASRWDRGPDGYTF. DNA of the CDR3: TGTGCCAGCAGATGGGACAGGGGGCCTGATGGCTACACCTTC.

This clonotype turned up a few times. The V and J genes are TRBV20-1 and TRBJ2-5; D is ambiguous. Germline V gene lookup returns CDR1 DFQATT and CDR2 SNEGSKA (reference sequence). The CDR3 has 12 amino acids. Written as DNA, the CDR3 is TGCAGCTTGCCCCGGTTGGAGGAGACCCAGTACTTC. Residues: CSLPRLEETQYF.

The rearrangement links TRBV6-1 to TRBJ2-7, with D tentatively TRBD1 (5 bases). The CDR3 sequence is 15 residues long. V lost 8 bases and J lost 2, with 19 bases in between. In germline, CDR1 is MNHNS, CDR2 SASEGT. The chain's CDR3 is CASETMSDSPYEQYF. In DNA, the CDR3 is TGTGCCAGCGAAACAATGTCCGACAGCCCCTACGAGCAGTACTTC.

The V gene is TRBV20-1, the J gene TRBJ2-1; 14 nucleotides match TRBD2. Trimming at V came to 5 bases and at J to 7 bases, leaving 1 base not matched to a gene. The CDR3 length is 13 residues. The germline CDR1 and CDR2 sequences are DFQATT and SNEGSKA (reference sequence). The CDR3 loop is CSAGLAGGNEQFF. Here the CDR3 DNA reads TGCAGTGCTGGACTAGCGGGAGGAAATGAGCAGTTCTTC.

Points on this clonotype: Lacking the conserved final phenylalanine or tryptophan, this CDR3 likely reflects a read error. The chain joins TRBV7-2 to TRBJ1-1, with D unresolved. Germline V CDR1 and CDR2: SGHTA, FQGNSA. Trimming removed 2 bases from V and 3 bases from J, with 10 bases in between. There are 14 residues in the CDR3. As DNA, the CDR3 is TGTGCCAGCAGCTTAAAGGTGGATTACACTGAAGCTTTCTCT. Its translation is CASSLKVDYTEAFS.

The chain joins TRBV19 to TRBJ2-1; perhaps TRBD2 as D (5 bases). Germline lookup yields CDR1 LNHDA and CDR2 SQIVND (reference sequence). This CDR3 is 19 amino acids long. The V gene lost 2 bases and the J gene lost 0 bases, with 20 bases spanning the gap. The chain's CDR3 is CASSIYSGSGVSSYNEQFF. Written as DNA, the CDR3 is TGTGCCAGTAGTATATATTCGGGATCCGGAGTCAGCTCCTACAATGAGCAGTTCTTC.

This clonotype was observed once. The chain couples TRBV5-4 to TRBJ1-1; no clear D gene. The CDR3 loop spans 15 amino acids. With 1 base removed from V and 8 bases from J, the gap between germline ends came to 18 bases. Germline loops: CDR1 SGHNT, CDR2 YYREEE (reference sequence). Here the CDR3 reads CASSLSSTWVQEAFF. CDR3 bases: TGTGCCAGCAGCTTGAGTTCTACTTGGGTTCAAGAAGCTTTCTTT.

The chain is built from TRBV5-1 and TRBJ2-4, with D uncertain. CDR3 size: 15 residues. Germline CDR1 SGHRS, CDR2 YFSETQ. Trimming stripped 0 bases from V and 9 bases from J, with 16 bases between. The CDR3 DNA follows: TGCGCCAGCAGCTTGGGGACCCTTAACTGGGGCATTCAGTACTTC. This gives the protein CASSLGTLNWGIQYF.

The table lists this clonotype with a count of one. The chain is built from TRBV29-1 and TRBJ2-7; no clear D gene. CDR1 and CDR2 from the germline V gene are SQVTM and ANQGSEA. CDR3 length equals 12 residues. V lost 3 bases and J lost 6, with 12 bases in between. The CDR3 nucleotides read TGCAGCGTTGATCTGGGCACCTGCGAGCAGTACTTC. It codes for CSVDLGTCEQYF.

A few counts support this clonotype. The genes are TRBV20-1 and TRBJ1-1; D not certain. Germline V gene data show CDR1 as DFQATT and CDR2 as SNEGSKA (reference sequence). The CDR3 runs to 13 residues. Trimming left V 2 bases short and J 1 base short, with 8 bases between. Here the CDR3 DNA reads TGCAGTGCTAGATCAGACGGGAACACTGAAGCTTTCTTT. It is translated as CSARSDGNTEAFF.

This clonotype was seen a handful of times. This may be a read error: a much more frequent sequence differs by one nucleotide. The V and J genes are TRBV14 and TRBJ2-7; possibly TRBD1 for D (6 bases). V was pared by 3 bases and J by 3 bases, with 9 bases between. Germline CDR1 is SGHDN and CDR2 is FVKESK. The CDR3 has 13 residues. CDR3 in amino acids: CASSQDSYYEQYF. CDR3 nucleotides: TGTGCCAGCAGCCAGGACAGCTACTACGAGCAGTACTTC.

The rearrangement joins TRBV7-9 to TRBJ2-7; 11 bases are shared with TRBD1. The germline gives CDR1 SEHNR, CDR2 FQNEAQ (reference sequence). V was pared by 4 bases and J by 2 bases, with 4 bases of the junction left unmatched. The CDR3 has 15 residues. The CDR3 region has the DNA TGTGCCAGCAGCTCAAGGACAGGGGGCCCCTACGAGCAGTACTTC. This encodes CASSSRTGGPYEQYF.